This T cell receptor (beta chain) came from a study of T cell repertoires in cytomegalovirus infection. The wider study: The public TCR beta signatures pointed to both CMV infection and matching HLA type.

TCRdb itself ran the reads through MiXCR, one entry per CDR3 protein. The table includes approximately 700,000 distinct CDR3 sequences, approximately 34% detected once. Study outcomes and limitations: In two of eight donors, the top clonotype was HLA-C-restricted CMV-specific.

In regard to this clonotype: Its antigen is not identified.

CDR1 is DFQATT and CDR2 is SNEGSKA in the germline V gene (reference sequence). This CDR3 has 13 amino acids. Source material: PBMCs. This sequence joins TRBV20-1 and TRBJ2-5, with a weak D call TRBD2 (7 bases). The clonotype originates from a human donor in good health (CMV status not recorded). Some clones in this sample may be carry-over from other donors' samples. CDR3 coding DNA: TGCAGCGTATCGGGGGGCCATGGGGAGACCCAGTACTTC. Translated: CSVSGGHGETQYF.